The 19 T cell receptor beta chains below come from one sample, sequenced in a study of pediatric ulcerative colitis. The table came from immunoSEQ multiplex PCR; TCRdb's copy has only in-frame clones and leaves some out. The sample contains 15,000 to 20,000 clones, about 74% of which appear only once. One to two pinch biopsies were taken from the rectum during colonoscopy. Sequenced sample: gut tissue. These receptor sequences come from a girl aged 5 to 17 with moderate ulcerative colitis.

This clone showed up just a few times. The rearrangement joins TRBV7-2 to TRBJ2-3; weak D call: TRBD2 (6 bases). The V gene's germline CDR1 is SGHTA and CDR2 FQGNSA. The CDR3 covers 18 residues. Trimming pared 2 bases from V and 2 bases from J, leaving 20 bases between. CDR3 sequence: CASSLRPSRGGTTDTQYF. The CDR3 coding sequence is TGTGCCAGCAGCTTAAGACCGTCAAGGGGAGGTACCACAGATACGCAGTATTTT. Variable domain in full (rest from reference TRBV7-2 and TRBJ2-3): GAGVSQSPSNKVTEKGKDVELRCDPISGHTALYWYRQSLGQGLEFLIYFQGNSAPDKSGLPSDRFSAERTGGSVSTLTIQRTQQEDSAVYLCASSLRPSRGGTTDTQYFGPGTRLTVL.

This clone was seen only a few times. The chain employs TRBV2 and TRBJ2-3; D is perhaps TRBD2 (6 bases). The CDR3 loop spans 14 amino acids. The V end lost 2 bases, the J end lost 3 bases, and 9 bases lay between the germline ends. Looked up from germline, CDR1 is SNHLY and CDR2 is FYNNEI. CDR3 DNA sequence: TGTGCCAGCAGTGAAACGGGGGTAACAGATACGCAGTATTTT. Amino acid sequence: CASSETGVTDTQYF.

The chain couples TRBV5-4 to TRBJ2-7; D may be TRBD1 or TRBD2 (6 bases each). The CDR3 totals 15 residues. Trimming cost V 4 bases and J 3 bases, with 17 bases left between them. Per the germline V gene, CDR1 is SGHNT and CDR2 is YYREEE (reference sequence). Written as DNA, the CDR3 is TGTGCCAGCAGCCCTAGGGGGGACAAAGGCTACGAGCAGTACTTC. It encodes CASSPRGDKGYEQYF.

The V gene is TRBV18, the J gene TRBJ1-3; no clear D gene. This CDR3 is 17 amino acids long. Trimming took 1 base from V and 0 from J, leaving 13 bases between them. Germline-derived CDR1 and CDR2 are KGHSH and LQKENI. The DNA for the CDR3 is TGTGCCAGCTCACCACGCGAGATTACCACCTCTGGAAACACCATATATTTT. This sequence encodes CASSPREITTSGNTIYF.

This CDR3 is CASSGEQGLFDEKLFF. The CDR3 nucleotides read TGTGCCAGCTCCGGAGAACAGGGCCTATTTGACGAAAAACTGTTTTTT. V usage is TRBV18 and J usage is TRBJ1-4; TRBD1 might be the D (6 bases). With 6 bases removed from V and 8 bases from J, the gap between germline ends came to 22 bases. Germline V CDR1 and CDR2: KGHSH, LQKENI. CDR3 size: 16 residues. Using reference TRBV18 and TRBJ1-4 for the parts outside the CDR3, the full variable domain is NAGVMQNPRHLVRRRGQEARLRCSPMKGHSHVYWYRQLPEEGLKFMVYLQKENIIDESGMPKERFSAEFPKEGPSILRIQQVVRGDSAAYFCASSGEQGLFDEKLFFGSGTQLSVL.

The chain links TRBV6-6 to TRBJ2-7; D might be TRBD1 (5 bases). CDR1 MNHNY and CDR2 SVGAGI come from the germline V gene (reference sequence). V lost 4 bases to trimming and J lost 8 bases, with 12 bases between them. This CDR3 is built from 12 residues. The CDR3 region has the DNA TGTGCCAGCAGTTCAGGCAGGGTCAAGCAGTACTTC. Its translation: CASSSGRVKQYF.

This clone was seen a single time. The chain has TRBV5-1 and TRBJ1-1; 9 positions agree with TRBD1. The CDR3 is made up of 15 amino acids. The V gene's germline CDR1 is SGHRS and CDR2 YFSETQ. The ends lost 3 bases at V and 1 base at J; junction bases unmatched: 4. The CDR3 DNA reads as TGCGCCAGCAGCTCCACAGGGGGCGGGAACACTGAAGCTTTCTTT. It encodes CASSSTGGGNTEAFF.

J is TRBJ1-4 and V is TRBV6-1; 7 nucleotides align to TRBD1. Germline loops: CDR1 MNHNS, CDR2 SASEGT. The CDR3 runs to 17 residues. The V and J ends lost 2 bases and 8 bases, in that order; junction bases with no gene match: 14. CDR3 DNA sequence: TGTGCCAGCAGTGAACCACTCCGCTCAGGGGGGCGGGAAAAACTGTTTTTT. It codes for CASSEPLRSGGREKLFF.

By its share, this clone is large (0.1 to 1%). The junction shows a germline mismatch at one end, possibly a read error. The chain uses TRBV7-7 and TRBJ2-7; D gene ambiguous. Germline V gene sequence: CDR1 SSHAT, CDR2 FNYEAQ (reference sequence). The CDR3 has 12 amino acids. CDR3 protein: CASSLLVYEQYF. CDR3 DNA: TGTGCTAGCAGCTTACTGGTCTACGAGCAGTACTTC.

The table lists this clone with a few counts. This chain joins TRBV11-2 and TRBJ2-7, with TRBD2 matching over 10 bases. Trimming at V came to 5 bases and at J to 1 base, leaving 8 bases not matched to a gene. The germline V gene encodes CDR1 SGHAT and CDR2 FQNNGV. The CDR3 length is 16 residues. The CDR3 DNA sequence: TGTGCCAGCAGCCTAAATCTAGCGGGAGAATCCTACGAGCAGTACTTC. The encoded protein is CASSLNLAGESYEQYF.

V gene TRBV6-5 combines with J gene TRBJ1-1, with D possibly TRBD1 on 5 matching bases. Germline V lookup: CDR1 MNHEY, CDR2 SVGAGI. V dropped 11 bases and J dropped 1 base, with 14 bases sitting between them. The CDR3 contains 13 residues. The CDR3 here is CAVSGWGNTEAFF. DNA for the CDR3: TGTGCCGTATCAGGGTGGGGGAACACTGAAGCTTTCTTT.

This clone was found a few times. The CDR3 reads CASETGRHTEAFF. The CDR3, as DNA: TGTGCCAGCGAGACAGGACGGCACACTGAAGCTTTCTTT. J is TRBJ1-1 and V is TRBV7-6, with a tentative D call TRBD1 (6 bases). Trimming removed 8 bases from V and 3 bases from J, with 13 bases in between. Germline V gene lookup returns CDR1 SGHVS and CDR2 FNYEAQ. The CDR3 contains 13 residues. The whole variable domain, remainder taken from reference TRBV7-6 and TRBJ1-1, is GAGVSQSPRYKVTKRGQDVALRCDPISGHVSLYWYRQALGQGPEFLTYFNYEAQQDKSGLPNDRFSAERPEGSISTLTIQRTEQRDSAMYRCASETGRHTEAFFGQGTRLTVV.

This clone was seen a single time. J is TRBJ1-2 and V is TRBV4-2; TRBD1 matches 7 bases. The germline CDR1 and CDR2 sequences are LGHNA and YNFKEQ. The CDR3 is 13 residues long. With 0 bases clipped from V and 7 bases from J, the junction kept 2 bases outside the gene matches. The CDR3 region has the DNA TGTGCCAGCAGCCAAGATGGGACAGTTGGCTACACCTTC. Protein product: CASSQDGTVGYTF.

This clone was recorded a few times. The rearrangement links TRBV10-3 to TRBJ1-5; TRBD1 matches 7 bases. The CDR3 has 14 amino acids. Germline CDR1 ENHRY, CDR2 SYGVKD. V shed 6 bases, J shed 7 bases, and the junction held 9 bases outside the gene matches. This CDR3 reads CAIREGQPDQPQHF. Here the CDR3 DNA reads TGTGCCATCAGGGAGGGACAGCCAGACCAGCCCCAGCATTTT.

As concerns this clone: The conserved phenylalanine or tryptophan is not found at the CDR3 terminus, so this likely reflects a read error. Because the CDR3's place on the DNA is in doubt, the DNA is left out and the CDR3 is given as listed by TCRdb. The chain carries TRBV2 and TRBJ2-3; no DNA check was done on the table's D call, TRBD1. The CDR3 totals 13 residues, both ends included. From germline, CDR1 is SNHLY and CDR2 FYNNEI. The CDR3: CASRRLPGQECRV.

The J gene is TRBJ2-3, the V gene TRBV18; D gene ambiguous. From germline, CDR1 is KGHSH and CDR2 LQKENI. CDR3 length: 13 residues. The V gene lost 6 bases and the J gene lost 0 bases, with 7 bases spanning the gap. The CDR3 DNA is TGTGCCAGCTCCCCCCCTAGCACAGATACGCAGTATTTT. Translated: CASSPPSTDTQYF. The full variable domain, in which reference TRBV18 and TRBJ2-3 provide the parts outside the CDR3, is NAGVMQNPRHLVRRRGQEARLRCSPMKGHSHVYWYRQLPEEGLKFMVYLQKENIIDESGMPKERFSAEFPKEGPSILRIQQVVRGDSAAYFCASSPPSTDTQYFGPGTRLTVL.

This clone is classed as medium-sized. The CDR3 reads CASSSSDSRGYTF. In DNA, the CDR3 is TGTGCCAGCTCATCGTCGGACAGCAGAGGCTACACCTTC. J is TRBJ1-2 and V is TRBV18; tentative D call: TRBD1 (6 bases). Between the trimmed V and J ends, which lost 5 bases and 8 bases, there was a span of 15 bases. Germline CDR1 and CDR2: KGHSH and LQKENI. This CDR3 has 13 residues.

This clone was observed a handful of times. The rearrangement uses TRBV5-1 and TRBJ1-4; D may be TRBD1 (6 bases). This CDR3 has 16 amino acids. Germline V CDR1 and CDR2: SGHRS, YFSETQ. With 4 bases removed from V and 5 bases from J, the gap between germline ends came to 18 bases. The CDR3 bases are TGCGCCAGCAGCAGGGGAACAGGGTCTCAAAATGAAAAACTGTTTTTT. Translated: CASSRGTGSQNEKLFF. The variable domain in full, with the rest retrieved from reference TRBV5-1 and TRBJ1-4, is KAGVTQTPRYLIKTRGQQVTLSCSPISGHRSVSWYQQTPGQGLQFLFEYFSETQRNKGNFPGRFSGRQFSNSRSEMNVSTLELGDSALYLCASSRGTGSQNEKLFFGSGTQLSVL.

The chain recombines TRBV2 with TRBJ1-1; 7 nucleotides line up with TRBD1. The V and J ends lost 6 bases and 5 bases, in that order; junction bases with no gene match: 9. Germline lookup yields CDR1 SNHLY and CDR2 FYNNEI. There are 14 residues in the CDR3. Here the CDR3 DNA reads TGTGCCAGCAGCTCCACGACAGGGCGTACTGAAGCTTTCTTT. This codes for CASSSTTGRTEAFF.